This T cell receptor (beta chain) appears in the sequencing data of a study of blood T cell repertoires in COVID-19. Overall study context: Some COVID-19 samples were acute and others convalescent; all came from the United States, Italy and Spain. PBMCs, B-cell-depleted T cells, or T cells were the source of the cDNA or gDNA that made up the material.

CDR1 and CDR2 (germline): SGHAT, FQNNGV. V dropped 0 bases and J dropped 4 bases, with 15 bases sitting between them. The CDR3 spans 16 residues. The protocol was immunoSEQ multiplex PCR, while the TCRdb copy is restricted to in-frame clones and leaves out a portion. The sample yields tens of thousands of clones, roughly 90% seen once. Sequencing was performed on peripheral blood. The TCR comes from a human donor in a cohort sampled during active COVID-19. The rearrangement joins TRBV11-2 to TRBJ1-2; maybe TRBD1 (6 bases). The CDR3, as DNA: TGTGCCAGCAGCTTAGATTTTCCAGGGGAGCGCTATGGCTACACCTTC. It codes for CASSLDFPGERYGYTF.